These T cell receptor beta chains were read from a single sample in a study of T cell responses to AZD1222 COVID-19 vaccine. Measured with immunoSEQ multiplex PCR; TCRdb has only the in-frame clones, and not every one. The sample records over 85,000 clones, over 90% being singletons. Sequences were derived from peripheral blood, sampled 28 days after the second AZD1222 dose. The receptor source for this set is an adult who received the AZD1222 COVID-19 vaccine. Each CDR3 is given with its conserved first and last residue. The D gene is left open where the match is weak. Clone sizes are given selectively: once, few, many, or a class where the clone is expanded.

d_call: .; clone_size: .; j_call: TRBJ2-1; v_call: TRBV11-2; cdr3_aa: CASSLRGRRSAGANEQFF; cdr3_nt: TGTGCCAGCAGCTTAAGGGGGAGGAGGTCAGCTGGGGCGAATGAGCAGTTCTTC
d_call: .; clone_size: .; j_call: TRBJ2-5; v_call: TRBV29-1; cdr3_aa: CSVEGGRGNSEETQYF; cdr3_nt: TGCAGCGTTGAAGGGGGAAGGGGTAATTCGGAAGAGACCCAGTACTTC
d_call: .; clone_size: .; j_call: TRBJ2-3; v_call: TRBV5-1; cdr3_aa: CASSLARESTDTQYF; cdr3_nt: TGCGCCAGCAGCTTGGCCCGAGAGAGCACAGATACGCAGTATTTT
d_call: .; clone_size: .; j_call: TRBJ2-6; v_call: TRBV6-5; cdr3_aa: CASSSGVGANVLTF; cdr3_nt: TGTGCCAGCAGTTCGGGTGTAGGGGCCAACGTCCTGACTTTC
d_call: .; clone_size: .; j_call: TRBJ1-4; v_call: TRBV11-2; cdr3_aa: CASSPPGLLEKLFF; cdr3_nt: TGTGCCAGCAGCCCCCCAGGCCTTCTTGAAAAACTGTTTTTT
d_call: TRBD1; clone_size: .; j_call: TRBJ1-5; v_call: TRBV11-2; cdr3_aa: CASSWTGDQPQHF; cdr3_nt: TGTGCCAGCAGCTGGACAGGGGATCAGCCCCAGCATTTT
d_call: TRBD1; clone_size: .; j_call: TRBJ1-5; v_call: TRBV4-1; cdr3_aa: CASSQEQQTGNSPYSNQPQHF; cdr3_nt: TGCGCCAGCAGCCAAGAACAACAGACAGGGAATTCCCCCTATAGCAATCAGCCCCAGCATTTT
d_call: .; clone_size: .; j_call: TRBJ2-3; v_call: TRBV28; cdr3_aa: CASSPTDTQYF; cdr3_nt: TGTGCCAGCAGTCCCACAGATACGCAGTATTTT
d_call: .; clone_size: .; j_call: TRBJ1-5; v_call: TRBV18; cdr3_aa: CASSPGSNQPQHF; cdr3_nt: TGTGCCAGCTCACCAGGGAGCAATCAGCCCCAGCATTTT
d_call: TRBD1; clone_size: .; j_call: TRBJ2-7; v_call: TRBV7-8; cdr3_aa: CASSFRTGDDEQYF; cdr3_nt: TGTGCCAGCAGCTTTAGGACAGGGGACGACGAGCAGTACTTC
d_call: TRBD2; clone_size: .; j_call: TRBJ2-5; v_call: TRBV7-2; cdr3_aa: CASSLAGGVVDQETQYF; cdr3_nt: TGTGCCAGCAGTCTAGCGGGGGGGGTGGTGGACCAAGAGACCCAGTACTTC
d_call: .; clone_size: once; j_call: TRBJ2-7; v_call: TRBV7-6; cdr3_aa: CASSLAGGFDEQYF; cdr3_nt: TGTGCCAGCAGCTTAGCTGGGGGCTTCGACGAGCAGTACTTC
d_call: .; clone_size: .; j_call: TRBJ2-3; v_call: TRBV6-4; cdr3_aa: CASSAWRDPDTQYF; cdr3_nt: TGTGCCAGCAGTGCATGGAGGGACCCAGATACGCAGTATTTT
d_call: .; clone_size: .; j_call: TRBJ1-6; v_call: TRBV6-8; cdr3_aa: CATLTGRLFRPIVHYNSPLHF; cdr3_nt: TGTGCCACTCTTACAGGGCGCCTTTTTCGTCCCATCGTACACTATAATTCTCCCCTCCACTTT
d_call: .; clone_size: .; j_call: TRBJ1-1; v_call: TRBV28; cdr3_aa: CASSLRVNTEAFF; cdr3_nt: TGTGCCAGCAGTTTACGAGTGAACACTGAAGCTTTCTTT
d_call: .; clone_size: .; j_call: TRBJ2-7; v_call: TRBV27; cdr3_aa: CASREQGFSTYEQYF; cdr3_nt: TGTGCCAGCAGGGAACAGGGATTTTCGACCTACGAGCAGTACTTC
d_call: .; clone_size: once; j_call: TRBJ2-7; v_call: TRBV2; cdr3_aa: CASSWTEAYEQYF; cdr3_nt: TGTGCCAGCAGTTGGACGGAAGCCTACGAGCAGTACTTC
d_call: TRBD1; clone_size: .; j_call: TRBJ1-6; v_call: TRBV3-1/TRBV3-2; cdr3_aa: CASRIRDRDSPLHF; cdr3_nt: TGTGCCAGCAGGATCCGGGACAGGGATTCACCCCTCCACTTT
d_call: .; clone_size: few; j_call: TRBJ1-2; v_call: TRBV19; cdr3_aa: CASRPRSGNGYTF; cdr3_nt: TGTGCCAGTAGGCCACGGAGCGGGAATGGCTACACCTTC
d_call: TRBD2; clone_size: .; j_call: TRBJ2-5; v_call: TRBV5-1; cdr3_aa: CASTPLAGREETQYF; cdr3_nt: TGCGCCAGCACACCTCTAGCGGGCCGGGAAGAGACCCAGTACTTC
d_call: TRBD1; clone_size: .; j_call: TRBJ1-3; v_call: TRBV6-6; cdr3_aa: CASEGQGYGNTIYF; cdr3_nt: TGTGCCAGCGAGGGACAGGGTTACGGAAACACCATATATTTT
d_call: TRBD1; clone_size: .; j_call: TRBJ1-2; v_call: TRBV11-2; cdr3_aa: CASSLAGDRGAGYTF; cdr3_nt: TGTGCCAGCAGCTTAGCGGGCGACAGGGGGGCTGGCTACACCTTC
d_call: .; clone_size: .; j_call: TRBJ1-1; v_call: TRBV19; cdr3_aa: CASSWAGVNTEAFF; cdr3_nt: TGTGCCAGTAGTTGGGCTGGCGTGAACACTGAAGCTTTCTTT
d_call: .; clone_size: .; j_call: TRBJ1-2; v_call: TRBV27; cdr3_aa: CASSELQTGDGYTF; cdr3_nt: TGTGCCAGCAGCGAACTACAGACGGGGGATGGCTACACCTTC
d_call: TRBD1; clone_size: once; j_call: TRBJ1-6; v_call: TRBV27; cdr3_aa: CASSWTGNNSPLHF; cdr3_nt: TGTGCCAGCAGTTGGACAGGGAATAATTCACCCCTCCACTTT
d_call: TRBD1; clone_size: .; j_call: TRBJ2-3; v_call: TRBV5-1; cdr3_aa: CASGGTGTGGFTDTQYF; cdr3_nt: TGCGCCAGCGGAGGGACCGGGACAGGGGGGTTCACAGATACGCAGTATTTT
d_call: .; clone_size: .; j_call: TRBJ2-1; v_call: TRBV11-3; cdr3_aa: CASSEEGETYNEQFF; cdr3_nt: TGTGCCAGCAGCGAGGAGGGGGAGACCTACAATGAGCAGTTCTTC
d_call: TRBD1; clone_size: .; j_call: TRBJ1-2; v_call: TRBV7-9; cdr3_aa: CASSSTGGPGYTF; cdr3_nt: TGTGCCAGCAGCTCGACAGGGGGTCCTGGCTACACCTTC
d_call: .; clone_size: .; j_call: TRBJ1-6; v_call: TRBV18; cdr3_aa: CASSIGQHSPLHF; cdr3_nt: TGTGCCAGCTCAATCGGGCAACATTCACCCCTCCACTTT
d_call: .; clone_size: .; j_call: TRBJ2-7; v_call: TRBV18; cdr3_aa: CASSPGEGHSYEQYF; cdr3_nt: TGTGCCAGCTCACCGGGCGAGGGCCACTCCTACGAGCAGTACTTC
d_call: TRBD1; clone_size: .; j_call: TRBJ1-3; v_call: TRBV3-1/TRBV3-2; cdr3_aa: CASGPKGTVNRGISGNTIYF; cdr3_nt: TGTGCCAGCGGTCCTAAAGGCACCGTGAACAGGGGAATCTCTGGAAACACCATATATTTT
d_call: .; clone_size: once; j_call: TRBJ1-1; v_call: TRBV10-2; cdr3_aa: CASSDEGSTEAFF; cdr3_nt: TGCGCCAGCAGTGATGAGGGGAGCACTGAAGCTTTCTTT
d_call: .; clone_size: once; j_call: TRBJ1-6; v_call: TRBV5-1; cdr3_aa: CASSLVSRPPLHF; cdr3_nt: TGCGCCAGCAGCTTGGTGTCCCGTCCCCCCCTCCACTTT
d_call: .; clone_size: .; j_call: TRBJ1-1; v_call: TRBV2; cdr3_aa: CASSQAGLNTEAFF; cdr3_nt: TGTGCCAGCAGTCAAGCTGGGCTGAACACTGAAGCTTTCTTT
d_call: .; clone_size: once; j_call: TRBJ1-5; v_call: TRBV5-1; cdr3_aa: CASSPQGPPGPQHF; cdr3_nt: TGCGCCAGCAGCCCGCAGGGGCCCCCAGGGCCCCAGCATTTT
d_call: .; clone_size: .; j_call: TRBJ1-4; v_call: TRBV9; cdr3_aa: CASSVVPGSNEKLFF; cdr3_nt: TGTGCCAGCAGCGTAGTCCCAGGGTCTAATGAAAAACTGTTTTTT
d_call: .; clone_size: .; j_call: TRBJ1-4; v_call: TRBV19; cdr3_aa: CASSIPGRVGNEKLFF; cdr3_nt: TGTGCCAGTAGTATTCCCGGGAGGGTCGGTAATGAAAAACTGTTTTTT
d_call: .; clone_size: .; j_call: TRBJ1-4; v_call: TRBV14; cdr3_aa: CASSQERSGANEKLFF; cdr3_nt: TGTGCCAGCAGCCAAGAAAGGTCGGGGGCTAATGAAAAACTGTTTTTT
d_call: TRBD2; clone_size: .; j_call: TRBJ2-7; v_call: TRBV3-1/TRBV3-2; cdr3_aa: CASSQETRLAGAEQYF; cdr3_nt: TGTGCCAGCAGCCAAGAAACGAGACTAGCGGGAGCCGAGCAGTACTTC
d_call: TRBD2; clone_size: .; j_call: TRBJ2-3; v_call: TRBV7-9; cdr3_aa: CASSLLWTSGGETDTQYF; cdr3_nt: TGTGCCAGCAGCTTATTGTGGACTAGCGGGGGAGAGACAGATACGCAGTATTTT
d_call: TRBD2; clone_size: .; j_call: TRBJ2-5; v_call: TRBV7-9; cdr3_aa: CASSGPSGGPETQYF; cdr3_nt: TGTGCCAGCAGCGGGCCTAGCGGGGGTCCGGAGACCCAGTACTTC
d_call: .; clone_size: .; j_call: TRBJ2-3; v_call: TRBV3-1/TRBV3-2; cdr3_aa: CASSQGGGITDTQYF; cdr3_nt: TGTGCCAGCAGCCAAGGCGGCGGGATCACAGATACGCAGTATTTT
d_call: .; clone_size: .; j_call: TRBJ1-2; v_call: TRBV29-1; cdr3_aa: CSVEEYGYTF; cdr3_nt: TGCAGCGTTGAGGAATATGGCTACACCTTC
d_call: TRBD1; clone_size: .; j_call: TRBJ1-2; v_call: TRBV19; cdr3_aa: CAIYRGTGYGYTF; cdr3_nt: TGTGCCATCTACCGGGGGACAGGTTATGGCTACACCTTC
d_call: .; clone_size: .; j_call: TRBJ1-1; v_call: TRBV28; cdr3_aa: CASNRGGEAFF; cdr3_nt: TGTGCCAGCAATAGGGGAGGTGAAGCTTTCTTT
d_call: .; clone_size: .; j_call: TRBJ1-2; v_call: TRBV6-5; cdr3_aa: CASSPQGPPLYGYTF; cdr3_nt: TGTGCCAGCAGTCCCCAGGGCCCTCCCCTCTATGGCTACACCTTC
d_call: .; clone_size: .; j_call: TRBJ1-1; v_call: TRBV5-1; cdr3_aa: CASSLGQPLLIEAFF; cdr3_nt: TGCGCCAGCAGCTTGGGGCAGCCACTACTTATTGAAGCTTTCTTT
d_call: TRBD1; clone_size: .; j_call: TRBJ1-2; v_call: TRBV2; cdr3_aa: CASRLRTGGSLYGYTF; cdr3_nt: TGTGCCAGCAGACTTAGGACAGGGGGGTCTCTGTATGGCTACACCTTC
d_call: TRBD1; clone_size: .; j_call: TRBJ1-4; v_call: TRBV5-1; cdr3_aa: CASSRGQGDEKLFF; cdr3_nt: TGCGCCAGCAGCAGGGGACAGGGGGATGAAAAACTGTTTTTT
d_call: .; clone_size: .; j_call: TRBJ1-2; v_call: TRBV6-5; cdr3_aa: CASSYSAAKGDYGYTF; cdr3_nt: TGTGCCAGCAGTTACTCCGCGGCTAAGGGGGACTATGGCTACACCTTC
d_call: TRBD1; clone_size: .; j_call: TRBJ1-1; v_call: TRBV27; cdr3_aa: CASSLFATGNAEAFF; cdr3_nt: TGTGCCAGCAGTTTATTCGCGACAGGGAACGCTGAAGCTTTCTTT
d_call: .; clone_size: once; j_call: TRBJ1-5; v_call: TRBV2; cdr3_aa: CASRTRAGGQPQHF; cdr3_nt: TGTGCCAGCAGGACGAGGGCAGGTGGACAGCCCCAGCATTTT
d_call: TRBD1; clone_size: .; j_call: TRBJ2-7; v_call: TRBV2; cdr3_aa: CASAGQGYEQYF; cdr3_nt: TGTGCCAGCGCAGGACAGGGCTACGAGCAGTACTTC
d_call: TRBD1; clone_size: .; j_call: TRBJ2-3; v_call: TRBV5-4; cdr3_aa: CASRNGQGLGADTQYF; cdr3_nt: TGTGCCAGCAGAAACGGACAGGGGTTGGGTGCAGATACGCAGTATTTT
d_call: .; clone_size: .; j_call: TRBJ2-1; v_call: TRBV6-6; cdr3_aa: CASSYMEGHEQFF; cdr3_nt: TGTGCCAGCAGCTACATGGAGGGGCATGAGCAGTTCTTC
d_call: .; clone_size: .; j_call: TRBJ2-5; v_call: TRBV5-4; cdr3_aa: CASSLVGSFGPKETQYF; cdr3_nt: TGTGCCAGCAGCTTGGTAGGGTCATTTGGACCAAAAGAGACCCAGTACTTC
d_call: TRBD1; clone_size: .; j_call: TRBJ1-5; v_call: TRBV7-9; cdr3_aa: CASSLGVDRGNQPQHF; cdr3_nt: TGTGCCAGCAGCTTAGGAGTAGACAGGGGCAATCAGCCCCAGCATTTT
d_call: .; clone_size: .; j_call: TRBJ1-4; v_call: TRBV5-1; cdr3_aa: CASSLLTTNEKLFF; cdr3_nt: TGCGCCAGCAGCTTGTTGACAACTAATGAAAAACTGTTTTTT
d_call: .; clone_size: .; j_call: TRBJ2-3; v_call: TRBV15; cdr3_aa: CATSRRDTQYF; cdr3_nt: TGTGCCACCAGCAGGAGAGATACGCAGTATTTT